These T cell receptor beta chains were read from a single sample in a study of cytomegalovirus exposure and HLA in healthy donors. Generated by immunoSEQ multiplex PCR, the TCRdb table keeps only in-frame clones and is missing some. The listing records 150,000 to 200,000 clones. Sequenced sample: PBMCs. These receptor sequences come from a man aged 30-40 years in good health and CMV-seronegative. Each CDR3 is given with its conserved first and last residue. A D gene is named only where the DNA matches it firmly.

cdr3_aa cdr3_nt v_call d_call j_call
CASSFVRSGGQPQHF TGTGCCAGCAGTTTTGTGAGGTCTGGTGGGCAGCCCCAGCATTTT TRBV28 - TRBJ1-5
CAWNLWGADTQYF TGTGCCTGGAATTTATGGGGGGCAGATACGCAGTATTTT TRBV30 - TRBJ2-3
CASSWDRANTEAFF TGTGCCAGTAGTTGGGACAGGGCGAACACTGAAGCTTTCTTT TRBV19 TRBD1 TRBJ1-1
CASSRAGGTGELFF TGTGCCAGCAGCCGAGCGGGAGGCACCGGGGAGCTGTTTTTT TRBV7-9 TRBD2 TRBJ2-2
CASNTGFAGANVLTF TGTGCCAGCAACACAGGGTTCGCTGGGGCCAACGTCCTGACTTTC TRBV6-6 - TRBJ2-6
CARYPAGGQGNTEAFF TGTGCCCGTTATCCCGCGGGGGGACAGGGGAACACTGAAGCTTTCTTT TRBV30 TRBD1 TRBJ1-1
CASSAQGANNEQFF TGTGCCAGTAGTGCTCAGGGGGCCAACAATGAGCAGTTCTTC TRBV19 TRBD1 TRBJ2-1
CASSSTPGGSYEQYF TGCGCCAGCAGCTCTACCCCAGGGGGCTCGTACGAGCAGTACTTC TRBV5-1 TRBD1 TRBJ2-7
CASSASDRGGFHEQYF TGTGCCAGCAGTGCCTCGGACAGGGGGGGCTTCCACGAGCAGTACTTC TRBV28 TRBD1 TRBJ2-7
CASSLLTPGTGDGYTF TGCGCCAGCAGCCTCCTGACCCCCGGGACAGGGGACGGCTACACCTTC TRBV4-1 TRBD1 TRBJ1-2
CASSQEGDSTDTQYF TGCGCCAGCAGCCAAGAGGGGGACAGTACAGATACGCAGTATTTT TRBV4-3 TRBD1 TRBJ2-3
CASSAWTSGSNEQYF TGTGCCAGCAGCGCCTGGACTAGCGGGAGCAACGAGCAGTACTTC TRBV7-2 TRBD2 TRBJ2-7
CASSSRLPGQGAYEQYF TGCGCCAGCAGCTCCAGACTTCCGGGACAGGGAGCGTACGAGCAGTACTTC TRBV5-1 TRBD1 TRBJ2-7
CASSGGTGITDTQYF TGTGCCAGCAGTGGGGGGACAGGGATCACAGATACGCAGTATTTT TRBV6-4 TRBD1 TRBJ2-3
CASSHRQGAGGYTF TGTGCCAGCAGCCATAGACAGGGGGCGGGCGGCTACACCTTC TRBV11-2 TRBD1 TRBJ1-2
CASSSGLAVTYEQYF TGTGCCAGCAGCTCGGGACTAGCGGTGACCTACGAGCAGTACTTC TRBV5-4 TRBD2 TRBJ2-7
CASSQLQITNEKLFF TGCGCCAGCAGCCAGTTACAGATAACTAATGAAAAACTGTTTTTT TRBV4-1 - TRBJ1-4
CASSSQGNYGYTF TGTGCCAGCAGTTCCCAGGGAAACTATGGCTACACCTTC TRBV6-5 - TRBJ1-2
CAISDPRQDTVNSPLHF TGTGCCATCAGTGACCCAAGACAGGACACGGTCAATTCACCCCTCCACTTT TRBV10-3 - TRBJ1-6
CASSLEELAPSTDTQYF TGTGCCAGCAGCTTGGAGGAGCTAGCGCCCAGCACAGATACGCAGTATTTT TRBV5-4 - TRBJ2-3
CASSTGLAGGYNEQFF TGTGCCAGTAGTACGGGACTAGCGGGAGGATACAATGAGCAGTTCTTC TRBV19 TRBD2 TRBJ2-1
CATSRAPGQSYEQYF TGTGCCACCAGCAGAGCCCCGGGACAGTCCTACGAGCAGTACTTC TRBV15 TRBD1 TRBJ2-7
CASTQGLGAGGISGNTIYF TGTGCCAGCACCCAGGGACTTGGGGCAGGGGGAATCTCTGGAAACACCATATATTTT TRBV7-6 TRBD1 TRBJ1-3
CASSSGLSNQPQHF TGTGCCAGTAGTAGCGGGCTTAGCAATCAGCCCCAGCATTTT TRBV19 - TRBJ1-5
CASRLAGASYEQYF TGTGCCAGCAGACTAGCGGGAGCATCCTACGAGCAGTACTTC TRBV27 TRBD2 TRBJ2-7
CASKMDSGNSPLHF TGTGCCAGCAAGATGGACAGCGGTAATTCACCCCTCCACTTT TRBV7-2 - TRBJ1-6
CASSLYTNSNQPQHF TGTGCCAGCAGCTTGTACACCAATAGCAATCAGCCCCAGCATTTT TRBV5-8 - TRBJ1-5
CSVAGFMNTEAFF TGCAGCGTGGCAGGGTTCATGAACACTGAAGCTTTCTTT TRBV29-1 - TRBJ1-1
CASRREGRDNEQFF TGTGCCAGCAGGCGGGAGGGCCGGGACAATGAGCAGTTCTTC TRBV27 TRBD2 TRBJ2-1
CASSIRTGSSGANVLTF TGTGCCAGTAGTATCCGGACAGGGAGCTCTGGGGCCAACGTCCTGACTTTC TRBV19 TRBD1 TRBJ2-6
CASSPSKGGEGQPQHF TGTGCCAGCTCACCATCCAAAGGAGGGGAGGGTCAGCCCCAGCATTTT TRBV18 - TRBJ1-5
CASSSWQNTEAFF TGTGCCAGCAGCTCCTGGCAGAACACTGAAGCTTTCTTT TRBV11-2 - TRBJ1-1
CASSLAVREGDEAFF TGTGCCAGCAGCTTGGCCGTCAGGGAAGGCGATGAAGCTTTCTTT TRBV5-4 - TRBJ1-1
CASSESIGGYGYTF TGTGCCAGCAGTGAAAGTATAGGGGGCTATGGCTACACCTTC TRBV2 - TRBJ1-2
CASSLDAPGEISYNSPLHF TGTGCCAGCAGCTTAGACGCACCGGGGGAGATCTCCTATAATTCACCCCTCCACTTT TRBV7-9 - TRBJ1-6
CASSRLLSTDTQYF TGTGCCAGCAGCAGACTCCTCTCAACAGATACGCAGTATTTT TRBV9 - TRBJ2-3
CASSPHSMGQSYGYTF TGTGCCAGCAGCCCGCACTCGATGGGGCAAAGCTATGGCTACACCTTC TRBV7-9 - TRBJ1-2
CASSLPLFNSPLHF TGTGCCAGCAGCTTGCCCTTGTTCAATTCACCCCTCCACTTT TRBV5-6 - TRBJ1-6
CASRTGENEKLFF TGTGCCTCGCGGACAGGGGAGAATGAAAAACTGTTTTTT TRBV10-3 TRBD1 TRBJ1-4
CASSSGLAGGAETQYF TGCGCCAGCAGCTCGGGACTAGCGGGAGGAGCAGAGACCCAGTACTTC TRBV5-1 TRBD2 TRBJ2-5
CAWSSVTGNTIYF TGTGCCTGGAGCAGTGTTACTGGAAACACCATATATTTT TRBV30 - TRBJ1-3